This TCR beta chain was captured by sequencing in a study of multiple sclerosis patients with progressive multifocal leukoencephalopathy. Broader study findings: No common TRBV or TRBJ usage or pairing appeared at PML. Less diverse TRB repertoires were suggested in most PML patients.

A word on this clone: Antigen: not known.

The CDR3 extends over 14 amino acids. Trimming took 2 bases from V and 9 from J, leaving 14 bases between them. Germline V gene sequence: CDR1 MDHEN, CDR2 SYDVKM. This was a survey-level run. Profiling relied on immunoSEQ multiplex PCR, and the TCRdb table lists in-frame clones only, not all of them. The sample lists more than 30,000 clones, roughly 89% occurring once. This sample's time point: time of PML onset. All PML patients were female, and all patients had earlier interferon beta. This rearrangement joins TRBV28 to TRBJ2-1, with D unclear. The input for sequencing was PBMCs, taken from a patient treated with natalizumab. The clonotype was recovered from a woman aged 40 to 49 with progressive multifocal leukoencephalopathy. The chain's CDR3 is CASSLRLVQVEQFF. The CDR3 region has the DNA TGTGCCAGCAGTTTAAGGCTCGTCCAGGTTGAGCAGTTCTTC.